The 10 T cell receptor beta chains given below trace back to one sample, sequenced in a study of tumor and adjacent non-tumor tissue in lung cancer. No cell sorting was done before RNA was extracted from the tissue. Three rounds of nested PCR, following a modified ARM-PCR protocol, produced the TCRbeta library. TCRdb re-derived calls from the multiplex PCR reads in MiXCR, one entry per CDR3 protein. The profile shows 65,000 to 90,000 distinct CDR3 sequences, around 75% of them singletons. Sequencing input: lung tumor tissue. Receptor source: a woman aged 45-65 years with non-small cell lung cancer.

This sequence joins TRBV4-3 and TRBJ2-7; 7 bases agree with TRBD2. V lost 4 bases, J lost 1 base, and 4 bases stayed unmatched. The CDR3 spans 14 residues. CDR1 is LGHNA and CDR2 is YSLEER in the germline V gene. The CDR3 loop reads CASSPFGGSYEQYF. As DNA, the CDR3 is TGCGCCAGCAGCCCTTTCGGGGGGTCCTACGAGCAGTACTTC.

The chain has TRBV6-1 and TRBJ1-2; tentative D call: TRBD1 (5 bases). V shed 6 bases and J shed 10 bases, with 21 bases lying between them. Germline CDR1 reads MNHNS; CDR2 reads SASEGT. CDR3 length: 14 amino acids. CDR3 loop: CASSTWGDSGDYTF. The CDR3 DNA sequence: TGTGCCAGCAGCACATGGGGGGACTCCGGTGACTACACCTTC.

To note about this clonotype: Compared with germline, one end of the junction differs, possibly owing to a read error. The chain employs TRBV11-2 and TRBJ2-1, with 8 bases identical to TRBD2. The CDR3 sequence is 16 residues long. The germline gives CDR1 SGHAT, CDR2 FQNNGV. This CDR3 is CANSLMTGTSGPEQFF. As DNA, the CDR3 is TGTGCCAACAGCCTAATGACCGGGACTAGTGGACCGGAGCAGTTCTTC.

This clonotype has at least ten counts. J is TRBJ2-7 and V is TRBV10-3; the D is unclear. CDR1 is ENHRY and CDR2 is SYGVKD in the germline V gene. The CDR3 is made up of 12 amino acids. V was pared by 10 bases and J by 6 bases, with 16 bases between. CDR3 in amino acids: CATQANPGEQYF. CDR3 in DNA: TGTGCCACTCAGGCGAATCCGGGCGAGCAGTACTTC.

This clonotype was seen at least ten times. A much larger clonotype is one base distant, so this may be a read error. V is TRBV29-1 and J is TRBJ2-7; D possibly corresponds to TRBD1 (5 bases). Germline V gives CDR1 SQVTM, CDR2 ANQGSEA. The CDR3 is 13 residues long. CDR3 nucleotide sequence: TGCAGCGTTGAAGGGACAACTAACAACGAGCGGTACTTC. Residues: CSVEGTTNNERYF.

The genes are TRBV6-5 and TRBJ2-1, with D possibly being TRBD2 (5 bases). CDR1 is MNHEY, CDR2 SVGAGI, per germline. The CDR3 sequence is 15 residues long. The V and J ends lost 5 bases and 15 bases respectively, with 26 bases between them. CDR3 amino acids: CASSVRAGGLSEWFF. For the CDR3, the DNA is TGTGCCAGCAGTGTGAGGGCAGGCGGGCTTAGTGAGTGGTTCTTC.

This clonotype is a singleton in its sample. At one end the junction does not follow the germline gene, possibly because of a read error. The chain is built from TRBV5-4 and TRBJ1-2; 10 positions match TRBD1. This CDR3 is 19 amino acids long. Germline CDR1 is SGHNT and CDR2 is YYREEE (reference sequence). CDR3 DNA: TGTTCCAGCAGCTTGTTATTGGGGACAGGGGCCAGGGGAGGTCCCGGCTACACCTTC. Translated, it gives CSSSLLLGTGARGGPGYTF.

This clonotype counts as medium-sized. This chain joins TRBV29-1 and TRBJ2-7, with D perhaps given as TRBD1 or TRBD2 (6 bases each). The CDR3 has 12 amino acids. CDR1 and CDR2 (germline): SQVTM, ANQGSEA. V was clipped by 7 bases and J by 1 base, with 11 bases between them. DNA of the CDR3: TGCAGCGGGGGGGACATTTCCTACGAGCAGTACTTC. Its translation: CSGGDISYEQYF.

On this clonotype: No conserved phenylalanine or tryptophan ends this CDR3, so it is likely a read error. The chain carries TRBV11-1 and TRBJ2-7; D is unclear. The V gene's germline CDR1 is SGHAT and CDR2 FQDESV (reference sequence). CDR3 length: 13 residues. In DNA form, the CDR3 reads TGTGCCAGCAGTCCTAGGGCATCCTGCGAGCAGTACTTA. Protein product: CASSPRASCEQYL.

The V call is TRBV11-2, the J call TRBJ2-2; D gene ambiguous. The CDR3 has 14 amino acids. Germline values: CDR1 SGHAT, CDR2 FQNNGV. Trimming left V 6 bases short and J 5 bases short, with 13 bases between. CDR3: CASSFNVYTGELFF. In DNA, the CDR3 is TGTGCCAGCAGTTTTAACGTTTATACCGGGGAGCTGTTTTTT.